What follows describes a single T cell receptor beta chain. This entry belongs to a study of blood T cell repertoires in COVID-19. Study at large: Italy, Spain and the United States were the sources of the convalescent and acute COVID-19 samples. In each case, the material was cDNA or gDNA derived from T cells, B-cell-depleted T cells, or PBMCs.

V lost 7 bases and J 8 bases, leaving 17 bases between the germline ends. CDR1 and CDR2 from the germline V gene are SNHLY and FYNNEI. The CDR3 consists of 14 residues. In the study's own analysis: Estimates of nucleated cell counts were drawn from the amplification of reference gene primers. The protocol was immunoSEQ multiplex PCR, while the TCRdb copy is restricted to in-frame clones and leaves out a portion. V, J and clone size were drawn from that table, and D and trimming were deduced from the DNA. The sample lists 300,000 to 400,000 clones, around 83% occurring once. The sequencing input was peripheral blood. The chain joins TRBV2 to TRBJ1-4; perhaps TRBD1 as D (6 bases). The origin of this receptor is a man aged 25 to 45 with active or convalescent COVID-19. The CDR3 protein is CASNRETASEKLFF. For the CDR3, the DNA is TGTGCCAGCAACAGGGAGACAGCCTCAGAAAAACTGTTTTTT.